This T cell receptor beta chain was sequenced during a study of glioma-infiltrating T cells after dendritic cell vaccination. The CDR3 is 14 amino acids. CDR1 and CDR2 (germline): MDHEN, SYDVKM. V lost 3 bases to trimming and J lost 6 bases; unmatched junction nucleotides: 5. The time point was: after dendritic cell vaccination, including at tumor progression/relapse. The sample holds one count of this clone. Antigen unknown. Sequencing was performed with immunoSEQ multiplex PCR; in TCRdb, only in-frame clones are kept and a portion is missing. The sample includes approximately 85,000 clones, approximately 81% seen only once; the top ten take approximately 8%. The study, taken as a whole, reports: Higher TCR clonality did not directly relate to longer survival.

The V gene is TRBV28, the J gene TRBJ2-3; TRBD1 matches 8 bases. Sequences were derived from blood, sampled after dendritic cell vaccination. The clonotype originates from a human donor with glioblastoma. This chain's CDR3 is CASSFRTGLDTQYF. For the CDR3, the DNA is TGTGCCAGCAGTTTTCGGACAGGGTTGGATACGCAGTATTTT.